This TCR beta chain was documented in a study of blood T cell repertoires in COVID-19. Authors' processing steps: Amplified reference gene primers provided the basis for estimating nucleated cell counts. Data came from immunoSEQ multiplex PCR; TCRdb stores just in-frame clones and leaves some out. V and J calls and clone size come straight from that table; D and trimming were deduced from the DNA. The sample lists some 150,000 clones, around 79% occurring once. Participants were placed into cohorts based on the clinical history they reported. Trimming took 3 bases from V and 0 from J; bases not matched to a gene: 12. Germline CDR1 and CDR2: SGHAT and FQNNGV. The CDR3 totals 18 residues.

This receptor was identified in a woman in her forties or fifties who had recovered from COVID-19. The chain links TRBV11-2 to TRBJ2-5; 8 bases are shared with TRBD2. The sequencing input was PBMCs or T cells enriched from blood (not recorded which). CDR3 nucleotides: TGTGCCAGCAGCTTCCCCAGGGGCAGCGGGAGACACCAAGAGACCCAGTACTTC. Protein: CASSFPRGSGRHQETQYF.